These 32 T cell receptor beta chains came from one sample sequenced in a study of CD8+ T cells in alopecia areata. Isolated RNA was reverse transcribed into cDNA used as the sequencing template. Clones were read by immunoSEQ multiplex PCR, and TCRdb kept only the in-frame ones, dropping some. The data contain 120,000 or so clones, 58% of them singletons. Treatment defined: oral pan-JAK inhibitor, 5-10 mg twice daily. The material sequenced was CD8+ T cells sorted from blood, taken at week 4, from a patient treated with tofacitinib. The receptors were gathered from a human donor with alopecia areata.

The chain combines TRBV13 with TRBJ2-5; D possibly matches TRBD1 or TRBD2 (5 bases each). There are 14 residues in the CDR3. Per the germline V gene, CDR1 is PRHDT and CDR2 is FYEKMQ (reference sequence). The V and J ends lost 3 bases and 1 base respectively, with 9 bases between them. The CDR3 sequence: CASSFGTVQETQYF. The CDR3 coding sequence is TGTGCCAGCAGCTTTGGGACCGTCCAAGAGACCCAGTACTTC. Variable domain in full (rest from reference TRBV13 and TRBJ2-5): AAGVIQSPRHLIKEKRETATLKCYPIPRHDTVYWYQQGPGQDPQFLISFYEKMQSDKGSIPDRFSAQQFSDYHSELNMSSLELGDSALYFCASSFGTVQETQYFGPGTRLLVL.

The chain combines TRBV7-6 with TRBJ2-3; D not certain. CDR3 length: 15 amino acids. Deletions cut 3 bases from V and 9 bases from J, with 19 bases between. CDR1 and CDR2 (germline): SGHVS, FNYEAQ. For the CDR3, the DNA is TGTGCCAGCAGCTTGCCCGAGGCCGGGCCCCCCACGCAGTATTTT. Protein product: CASSLPEAGPPTQYF.

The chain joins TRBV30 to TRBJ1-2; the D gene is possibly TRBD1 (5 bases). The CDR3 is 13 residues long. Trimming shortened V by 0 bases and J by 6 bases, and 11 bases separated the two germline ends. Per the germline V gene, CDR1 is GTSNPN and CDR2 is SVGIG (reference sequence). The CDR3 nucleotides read TGTGCCTGGAGTGTTATCCTAGGGGATGGCTACACCTTC. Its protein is CAWSVILGDGYTF.

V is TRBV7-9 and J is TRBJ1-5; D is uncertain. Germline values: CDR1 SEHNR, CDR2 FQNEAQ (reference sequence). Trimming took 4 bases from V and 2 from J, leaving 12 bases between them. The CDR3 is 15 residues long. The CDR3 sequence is CASSSDHERNQPQHF. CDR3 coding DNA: TGTGCCAGCAGCTCAGACCACGAACGCAATCAGCCCCAGCATTTT.

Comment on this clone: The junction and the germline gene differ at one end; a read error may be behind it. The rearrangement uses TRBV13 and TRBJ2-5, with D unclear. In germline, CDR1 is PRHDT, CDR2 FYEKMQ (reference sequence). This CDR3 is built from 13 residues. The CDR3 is CACSPVSEETQYF. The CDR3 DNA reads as TGTGCCTGCAGCCCCGTTTCTGAAGAGACCCAGTACTTC.

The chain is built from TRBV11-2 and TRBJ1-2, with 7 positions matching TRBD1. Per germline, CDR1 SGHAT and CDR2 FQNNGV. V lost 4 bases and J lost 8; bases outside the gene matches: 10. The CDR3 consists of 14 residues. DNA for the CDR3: TGTGCCAGCAGCTCCACAGGGGAAGCGCGAGGCTACACCTTC. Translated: CASSSTGEARGYTF.

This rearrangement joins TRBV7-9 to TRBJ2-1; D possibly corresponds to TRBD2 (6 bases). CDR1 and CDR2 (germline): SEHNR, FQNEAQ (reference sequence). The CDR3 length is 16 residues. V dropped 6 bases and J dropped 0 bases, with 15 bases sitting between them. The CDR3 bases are TGTGCCAGCAGACAGGCGGGGCTTAGCTCCTACAATGAGCAGTTCTTC. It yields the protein CASRQAGLSSYNEQFF.

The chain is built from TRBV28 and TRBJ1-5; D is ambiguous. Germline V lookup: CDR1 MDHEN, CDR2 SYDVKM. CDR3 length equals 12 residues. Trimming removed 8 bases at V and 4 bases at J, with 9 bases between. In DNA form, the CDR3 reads TGTGCCAGCGAGGAGGTAAATCAGCCCCAGCATTTT. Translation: CASEEVNQPQHF.

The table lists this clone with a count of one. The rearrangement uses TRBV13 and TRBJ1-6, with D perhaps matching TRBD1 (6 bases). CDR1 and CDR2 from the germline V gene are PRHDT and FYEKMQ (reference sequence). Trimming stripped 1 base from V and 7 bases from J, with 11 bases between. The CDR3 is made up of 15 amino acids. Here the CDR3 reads CASSLEQGGNSPLHF. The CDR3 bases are TGTGCCAGCAGCTTAGAACAGGGTGGCAATTCACCCCTCCACTTT.

The CDR3 here is CATSRVVEGSSYNSPLHF. The CDR3 coding sequence is TGTGCCACCAGCAGAGTGGTGGAGGGGAGCTCCTATAATTCACCCCTCCACTTT. This chain links TRBV15 with TRBJ1-6; a possible D gene is TRBD1 (5 bases). V was pared by 1 base and J by 0 bases, with 13 bases between. CDR1 is LNHNV, CDR2 YYDKDF, per germline (reference sequence). The CDR3 sequence is 18 residues long.

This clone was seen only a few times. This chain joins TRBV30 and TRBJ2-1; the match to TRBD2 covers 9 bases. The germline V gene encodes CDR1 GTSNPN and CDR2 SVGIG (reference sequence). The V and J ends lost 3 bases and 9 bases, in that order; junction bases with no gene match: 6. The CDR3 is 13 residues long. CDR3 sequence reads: CAWSGGGATEQFF. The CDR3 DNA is TGTGCCTGGAGCGGCGGGGGGGCCACTGAGCAGTTCTTC.

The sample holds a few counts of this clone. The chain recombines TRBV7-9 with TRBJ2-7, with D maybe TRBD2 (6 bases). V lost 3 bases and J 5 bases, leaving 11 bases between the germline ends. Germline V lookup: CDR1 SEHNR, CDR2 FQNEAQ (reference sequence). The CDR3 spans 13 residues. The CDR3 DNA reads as TGTGCCAGCAGCTTCGATAGACTAGACGAGCAGTACTTC. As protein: CASSFDRLDEQYF.

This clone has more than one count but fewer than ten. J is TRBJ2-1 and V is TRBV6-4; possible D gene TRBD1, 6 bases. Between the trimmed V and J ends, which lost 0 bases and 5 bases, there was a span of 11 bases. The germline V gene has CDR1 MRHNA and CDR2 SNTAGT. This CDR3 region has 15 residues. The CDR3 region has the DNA TGTGCCAGCAGTGACTCCCCAGGGGCTGACAATGAGCAGTTCTTC. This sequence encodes CASSDSPGADNEQFF.

CDR3 loop: CASLPGQGNSPLHF. The CDR3 DNA sequence: TGTGCCAGCTTGCCGGGACAGGGTAATTCACCCCTCCACTTT. The V call is TRBV10-3, the J call TRBJ1-6, with 9 nucleotides matching TRBD1. Germline V gene data show CDR1 as ENHRY and CDR2 as SYGVKD. This CDR3 is 14 amino acids long. J lost 6 bases, V lost 10 bases, and 7 bases had no gene match.

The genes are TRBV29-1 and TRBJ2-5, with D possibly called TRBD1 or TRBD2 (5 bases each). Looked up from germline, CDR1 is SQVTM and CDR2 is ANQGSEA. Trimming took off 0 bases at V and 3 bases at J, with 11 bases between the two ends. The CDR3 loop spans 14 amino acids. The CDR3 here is CSVEDREREETQYF. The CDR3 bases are TGCAGCGTTGAAGACAGGGAGAGGGAAGAGACCCAGTACTTC.

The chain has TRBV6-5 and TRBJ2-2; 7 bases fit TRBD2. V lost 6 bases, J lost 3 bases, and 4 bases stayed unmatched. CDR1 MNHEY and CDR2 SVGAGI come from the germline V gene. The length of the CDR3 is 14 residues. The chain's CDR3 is CASSGAGDTGELFF. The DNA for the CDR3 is TGTGCCAGCAGCGGGGCGGGGGACACCGGGGAGCTGTTTTTT.

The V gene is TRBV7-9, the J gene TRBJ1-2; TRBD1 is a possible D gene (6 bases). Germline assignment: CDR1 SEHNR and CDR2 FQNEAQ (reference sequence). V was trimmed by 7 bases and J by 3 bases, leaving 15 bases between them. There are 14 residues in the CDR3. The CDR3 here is CASTPRRGDYGYTF. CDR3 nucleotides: TGTGCCAGCACCCCACGTAGGGGGGACTATGGCTACACCTTC.

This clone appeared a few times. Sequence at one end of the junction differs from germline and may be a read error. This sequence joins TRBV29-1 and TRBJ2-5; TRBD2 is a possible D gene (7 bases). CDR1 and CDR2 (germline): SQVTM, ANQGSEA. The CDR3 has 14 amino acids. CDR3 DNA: TGCAGCGCTGAACGGGGGGCCGGGGAAGAGACCCAGTACTTC. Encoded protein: CSAERGAGEETQYF.

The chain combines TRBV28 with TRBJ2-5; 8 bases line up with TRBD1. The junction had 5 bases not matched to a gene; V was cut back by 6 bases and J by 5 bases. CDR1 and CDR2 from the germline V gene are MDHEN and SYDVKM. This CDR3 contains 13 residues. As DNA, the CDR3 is TGTGCCAGCAGGTTCAGGGGGCAGGAGACCCAGTACTTC. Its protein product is CASRFRGQETQYF.

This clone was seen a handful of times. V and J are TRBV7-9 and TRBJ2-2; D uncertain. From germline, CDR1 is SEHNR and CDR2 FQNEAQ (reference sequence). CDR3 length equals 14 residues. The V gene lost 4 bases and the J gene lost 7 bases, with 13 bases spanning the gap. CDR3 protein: CASSYAETGGELFF. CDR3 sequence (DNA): TGTGCCAGCAGCTACGCGGAGACGGGCGGGGAGCTGTTTTTT.

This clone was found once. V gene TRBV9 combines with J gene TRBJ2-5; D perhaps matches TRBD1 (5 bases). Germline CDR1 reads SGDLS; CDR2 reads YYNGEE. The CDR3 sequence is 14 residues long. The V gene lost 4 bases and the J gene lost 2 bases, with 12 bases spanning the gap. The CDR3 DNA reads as TGTGCCAGCAGCTCCCAGGGCAGGCAAGAGACCCAGTACTTC. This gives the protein CASSSQGRQETQYF.

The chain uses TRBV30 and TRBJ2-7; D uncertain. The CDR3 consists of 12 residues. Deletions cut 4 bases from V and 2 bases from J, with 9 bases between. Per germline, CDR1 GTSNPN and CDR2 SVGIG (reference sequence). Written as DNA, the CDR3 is TGTGCCTGGAACCGTGGAGCCTACGAGCAGTACTTC. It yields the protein CAWNRGAYEQYF.

The CDR3 sequence is CASSAVGGGNYEQYF. The CDR3 nucleotides read TGTGCCAGCAGTGCAGTTGGCGGGGGCAACTACGAGCAGTACTTC. The V gene is TRBV7-9, the J gene TRBJ2-7, with a tentative D call TRBD2 (7 bases). V shed 6 bases and J shed 3 bases, with 18 bases lying between them. Looked up from germline, CDR1 is SEHNR and CDR2 is FQNEAQ (reference sequence). This CDR3 has 15 residues.

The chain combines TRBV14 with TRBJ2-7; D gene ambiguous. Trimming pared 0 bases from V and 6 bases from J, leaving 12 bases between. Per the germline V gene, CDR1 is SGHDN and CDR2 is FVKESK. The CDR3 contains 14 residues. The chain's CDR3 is CASSQDWLGTEQYF. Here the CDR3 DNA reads TGTGCCAGCAGCCAAGATTGGTTGGGTACCGAGCAGTACTTC.

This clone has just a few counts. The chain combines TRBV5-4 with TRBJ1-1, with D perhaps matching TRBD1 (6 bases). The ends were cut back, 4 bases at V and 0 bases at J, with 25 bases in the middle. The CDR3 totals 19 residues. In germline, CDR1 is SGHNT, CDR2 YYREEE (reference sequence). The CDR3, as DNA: TGTGCCAGCAGCCCGGGGGCGAACACACTTGGGCCCATGAACACTGAAGCTTTCTTT. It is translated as CASSPGANTLGPMNTEAFF.

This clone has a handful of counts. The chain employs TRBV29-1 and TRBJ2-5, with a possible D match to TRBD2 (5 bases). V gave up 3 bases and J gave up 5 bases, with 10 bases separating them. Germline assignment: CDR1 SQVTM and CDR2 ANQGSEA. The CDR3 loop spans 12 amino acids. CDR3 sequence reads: CSVDGISETQYF. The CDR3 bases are TGCAGCGTTGACGGGATATCGGAGACCCAGTACTTC. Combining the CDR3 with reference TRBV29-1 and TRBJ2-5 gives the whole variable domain SAVISQKPSRDICQRGTSLTIQCQVDSQVTMMFWYRQQPGQSLTLIATANQGSEATYESGFVIDKFPISRPNLTFSTLTVSNMSPEDSSIYLCSVDGISETQYFGPGTRLLVL.

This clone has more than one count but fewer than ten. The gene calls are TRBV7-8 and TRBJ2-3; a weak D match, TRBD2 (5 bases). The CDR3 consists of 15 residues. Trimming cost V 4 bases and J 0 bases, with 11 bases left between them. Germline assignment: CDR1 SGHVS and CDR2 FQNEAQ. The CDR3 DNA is TGTGCCAGCAGCTCGGCACTAGGGAGCACAGATACGCAGTATTTT. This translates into CASSSALGSTDTQYF. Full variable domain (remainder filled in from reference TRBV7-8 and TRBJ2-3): GAGVSQSPRYKVAKRGQDVALRCDPISGHVSLFWYQQALGQGPEFLTYFQNEAQLDKSGLPSDRFFAERPEGSVSTLKIQRTQQEDSAVYLCASSSALGSTDTQYFGPGTRLTVL.

CDR3 sequence (DNA): TGTGCCAGCAGCTTAAGTACGGGGCGCCAAGAGACCCAGTACTTC. This translates into CASSLSTGRQETQYF. The chain joins TRBV7-8 to TRBJ2-5; the D call may be TRBD1 or TRBD2 (5 bases each). This CDR3 spans 15 amino acids. Deletions cut 2 bases from V and 1 base from J, with 11 bases between. The germline V gene has CDR1 SGHVS and CDR2 FQNEAQ.

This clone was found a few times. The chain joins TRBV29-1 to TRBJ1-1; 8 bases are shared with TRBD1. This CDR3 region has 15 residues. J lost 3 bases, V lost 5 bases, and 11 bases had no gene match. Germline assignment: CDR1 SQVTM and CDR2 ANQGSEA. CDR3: CSVTRPTGDDTEAFF. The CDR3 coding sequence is TGCAGCGTTACTCGCCCGACAGGGGATGACACTGAAGCTTTCTTT.

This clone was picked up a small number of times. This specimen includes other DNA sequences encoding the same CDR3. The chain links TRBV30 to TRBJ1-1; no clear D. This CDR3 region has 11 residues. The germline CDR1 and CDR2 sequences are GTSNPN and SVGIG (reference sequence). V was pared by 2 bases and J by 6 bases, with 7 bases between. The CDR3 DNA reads TGTGCCTGGAGTAGGTGGGCTGAAGCTTTCTTT. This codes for CAWSRWAEAFF. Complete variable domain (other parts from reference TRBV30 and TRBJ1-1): SQTIHQWPATLVQPVGSPLSLECTVEGTSNPNLYWYRQAAGRGLQLLFYSVGIGQISSEVPQNLSASRPQDRQFILSSKKLLLSDSGFYLCAWSRWAEAFFGQGTRLTVV.

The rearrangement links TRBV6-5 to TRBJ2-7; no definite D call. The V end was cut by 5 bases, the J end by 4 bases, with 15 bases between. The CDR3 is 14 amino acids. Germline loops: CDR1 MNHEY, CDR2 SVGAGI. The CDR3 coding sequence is TGTGCCAGCAGTCTCGTGGAAGGAGAATACGAGCAGTACTTC. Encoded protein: CASSLVEGEYEQYF.

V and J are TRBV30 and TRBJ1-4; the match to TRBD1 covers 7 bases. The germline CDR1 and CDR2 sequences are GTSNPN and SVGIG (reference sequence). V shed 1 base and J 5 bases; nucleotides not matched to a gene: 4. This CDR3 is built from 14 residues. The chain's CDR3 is CAWSGQGINEKLFF. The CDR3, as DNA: TGTGCCTGGAGTGGACAGGGAATCAATGAAAAACTGTTTTTT. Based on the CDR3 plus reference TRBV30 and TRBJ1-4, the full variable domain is SQTIHQWPATLVQPVGSPLSLECTVEGTSNPNLYWYRQAAGRGLQLLFYSVGIGQISSEVPQNLSASRPQDRQFILSSKKLLLSDSGFYLCAWSGQGINEKLFFGSGTQLSVL.